The rows below give T cell receptor beta chains drawn from one sample of a study of early T cells in non-severe SARS-CoV-2 infection. TCRdb reanalysed the 5' RACE reads using MiXCR and keeps one entry per CDR3 protein. This table holds nearly 80,000 distinct CDR3 sequences, about 13% found once. Sample: whole blood. The receptors originated from an adult who was a healthcare worker with PCR-confirmed SARS-CoV-2 infection or an uninfected control (not recorded which). Both conserved end residues are part of each CDR3. A D gene is named only where the DNA matches it firmly. Rows give clone size only sometimes, using once, few, many, or a class for an expanded clone.

V	size	J	D	CDR3	DNA
TRBV6-2/TRBV6-3	few	TRBJ2-2	TRBD2	CAYRGGTGELFF	TGTGCCTATCGCGGGGGCACCGGGGAGCTGTTTTTT
TRBV7-9	.	TRBJ2-1	.	CASRSPSSSGQFF	TGTGCCAGCAGGTCGCCGTCTTCAAGCGGCCAGTTCTTC
TRBV28	few	TRBJ1-2	.	CASSSRQTYGYTF	TGTGCCAGCAGTTCTAGACAGACCTATGGCTACACCTTC
TRBV7-8	many	TRBJ2-3	.	CASSFRGQSDTQYF	TGTGCCAGCAGCTTCAGGGGTCAATCAGATACGCAGTATTTT
TRBV28	many	TRBJ2-7	.	CASSFISEYF	TGTGCCAGCAGTTTTATCTCGGAGTACTTC
TRBV28	few	TRBJ1-4	TRBD1	CASGGSLREKLFF	TGTGCCTCAGGGGGGAGTTTACGTGAAAAACTGTTTTTT
TRBV11-2	few	TRBJ1-1	TRBD1	CASSPQFQGASYTEAFF	TGTGCCAGCAGCCCACAGTTTCAGGGGGCTTCGTACACTGAAGCTTTCTTT
TRBV6-1	many	TRBJ2-2	.	CASSFNTGELFF	TGTGCCAGCAGTTTTAACACCGGGGAGCTGTTTTTT
TRBV6-5	.	TRBJ1-1	TRBD1	CASSPQGDRWNTEAFF	TGTGCCAGCAGCCCCCAGGGGGACAGGTGGAACACTGAAGCTTTCTTT
TRBV10-3	few	TRBJ1-4	.	CAISDNQSEKLFF	TGTGCCATCAGTGACAACCAATCCGAAAAACTGTTTTTT
TRBV9	few	TRBJ1-5	.	CASSLRGGNQPQHF	TGTGCCAGCAGCCTCCGTGGAGGGAATCAGCCCCAGCATTTT
TRBV6-5	many	TRBJ2-5	.	CASSPGSEASETQYF	TGTGCCAGCAGCCCCGGATCGGAGGCATCGGAGACCCAGTACTTC
TRBV20-1	many	TRBJ1-6	TRBD1	CSALRDRNSPLHF	TGCAGTGCCCTCCGGGACAGGAATTCACCCCTCCACTTT
TRBV29-1	.	TRBJ2-3	.	CSVEADTQYF	TGCAGCGTTGAAGCAGATACGCAGTATTTT
TRBV6-5	many	TRBJ2-7	TRBD1	CASSPTGFYEQYF	TGTGCCAGCAGCCCGACAGGGTTCTACGAGCAGTACTTC
TRBV5-1	.	TRBJ2-4	TRBD1	CASSWDRTNIQYF	TGCGCCAGCAGCTGGGACAGGACAAACATTCAGTACTTC
TRBV20-1	many	TRBJ2-7	TRBD2	CSARLTSGRYEQYF	TGCAGTGCTAGGTTGACTAGCGGGAGATACGAGCAGTACTTC
TRBV4-1	few	TRBJ2-3	TRBD2	CASSQDSLAGGDTQYF	TGCGCCAGCAGCCAAGACTCCCTAGCGGGAGGAGATACGCAGTATTTT
TRBV6-2/TRBV6-3	many	TRBJ2-3	TRBD2	CASRSTSKTDTQYF	TGTGCCAGCAGGTCGACTAGCAAAACAGATACGCAGTATTTT
TRBV11-2	.	TRBJ2-5	.	CASSFARETQYF	TGTGCCAGCAGCTTCGCGCGGGAGACCCAGTACTTC
TRBV9	.	TRBJ2-7	TRBD1	CASSVGDRGYEQYF	TGTGCCAGCAGCGTAGGGGACAGGGGCTACGAGCAGTACTTC
TRBV20-1	many	TRBJ1-1	.	CSASPATGTEAFF	TGCAGTGCTTCTCCAGCCACTGGCACTGAAGCTTTCTTT
TRBV19	.	TRBJ1-2	.	CASSMFQAPDAGYTF	TGTGCCAGTAGTATGTTCCAGGCACCTGATGCTGGCTACACCTTC
TRBV9	few	TRBJ1-2	TRBD1	CASSPTIGGQGYGYTF	TGTGCCAGCAGCCCTACAATAGGGGGACAGGGATATGGCTACACCTTC
TRBV30	many	TRBJ1-3	.	CAWTFDKISGNTIYF	TGTGCCTGGACTTTTGATAAAATCTCTGGAAACACCATATATTTT
TRBV7-6	many	TRBJ1-2	.	CASSLAGGFYGYTF	TGTGCCAGCAGCTTAGCCGGGGGATTCTATGGCTACACCTTC
TRBV27	.	TRBJ1-6	TRBD1	CATRGWTGKSPLHF	TGTGCCACCAGGGGCTGGACAGGGAAATCACCCCTCCACTTT
TRBV12-5	few	TRBJ1-1	TRBD1	CASGLVLDRVNTEAFF	TGTGCTAGTGGTTTGGTACTCGACAGGGTGAACACTGAAGCTTTCTTT
TRBV20-1	few	TRBJ2-5	TRBD1	CSAWGRQGQETQYF	TGCAGTGCTTGGGGGAGACAGGGGCAAGAGACCCAGTACTTC
TRBV18	.	TRBJ1-2	.	CASSPQTEPYGYTF	TGTGCCAGCTCACCCCAGACGGAACCCTATGGCTACACCTTC
TRBV10-3	few	TRBJ2-3	TRBD1	CAATGEPTDTQYF	TGTGCCGCCACAGGGGAACCCACAGATACGCAGTATTTT
TRBV12-3/TRBV12-4	.	TRBJ1-2	.	CASSRILGDYGYTF	TGTGCCAGCAGTCGCATTCTCGGGGACTATGGCTACACCTTC
TRBV20-1	many	TRBJ1-4	TRBD1	CSARAGTAYEKLFF	TGCAGTGCTAGGGCCGGGACAGCTTATGAAAAACTGTTTTTT
TRBV5-5	many	TRBJ2-7	.	CASSLDRGPYEQYF	TGTGCCAGCAGCTTGGATCGGGGCCCCTACGAGCAGTACTTC
TRBV12-3/TRBV12-4	many	TRBJ1-1	.	CASSLGQTMNTEAFF	TGTGCCAGCAGTCTCGGACAGACTATGAACACTGAAGCTTTCTTT
TRBV7-9	.	TRBJ2-2	.	CASSLVRGEKNTGELFF	TGTGCCAGCAGCTTAGTAAGGGGGGAGAAGAACACCGGGGAGCTGTTTTTT
TRBV29-1	many	TRBJ1-2	.	CSVGNAQGYYGYTF	TGCAGCGTTGGGAACGCACAGGGTTATTATGGCTACACCTTC
TRBV6-4	many	TRBJ2-1	TRBD1	CASSGTDRNEQFF	TGTGCCAGCTCGGGGACAGATCGCAATGAGCAGTTCTTC